This TCR beta chain appears in the sequencing data of a study of T-cell memory formation after mild COVID-19. General study results and limits: CD4+ clones that contracted lay mainly in CM and EM; CD8+ ones lay in EMRA.

This clonotype was found many times. Its antigen is undetermined. TCRdb recomputed calls from the 5' RACE reads with MiXCR, one row per CDR3 protein. This table has under 450,000 distinct CDR3 sequences, 23% appearing once. Trimming stripped 0 bases from V and 8 bases from J, with 11 bases between. Germline V gene lookup returns CDR1 SGHRS and CDR2 YFSETQ. The CDR3 covers 14 residues. The receptor comes from an adult woman who had mild COVID-19 (a few samples of this study predate the infection). Cell type and time point are not known. The sequenced sample consisted of PBMCs or a T cell subset sorted from them (not recorded which). This sequence joins TRBV5-1 and TRBJ2-2; perhaps TRBD1 as D (6 bases). This CDR3 is CASSLGQVPGELFF. In DNA form, the CDR3 reads TGCGCCAGCAGCTTGGGACAGGTTCCGGGGGAGCTGTTTTTT.